This record looks at one T cell receptor (delta chain) sequence and its context. Its antigen is currently unknown. After alphabeta T cell depletion, CD3+ Vdelta1+ Vdelta2- thymocytes were sorted. Between roughly 97% and 99.6% of sorted thymocytes were Vdelta1+. The data originate from a study of Vδ1+ human thymocytes. Overall study findings and caveats: Thymic delta-chain repertoires held about 20% Vdelta2 sequences and few Vdelta3, despite high sort purity. Highly polyclonal TRG and TRD repertoires with Gaussian CDR3 length distributions appeared in thymus.

The template was reverse-transcribed extracted RNA. CDR3 amplicons came from multiplex PCR with pooled V-gene forward and constant-region reverse primers. TCRdb made new clone calls on the multiplex PCR reads using CATT. The sample lists about 75,000 delta-chain clones, roughly a third occurring once. CDR1 and CDR2 (germline): TSWWSYY, QGS. V was shortened by 3 bases and J by 1 base, with 36 bases between the two germline ends. The CDR3 is 23 amino acids. This clonotype originated in a boy under two years old who had congenital heart surgery. The sequencing sample was made of Vdelta1+ gamma-delta thymocytes from the thymus. This sample's subset: FACS-sorted CD3+ TCRalphabeta- TCRVdelta1+ TCRVdelta2- thymocytes. The V and J genes are TRDV1 and TRDJ1; no reliable D call. In nucleotides, the CDR3 is TGTGCTCTTGGGGAGGTCAGCTCCAAGCATCAGAGGCGACTCATTGTCGTCACCGATAAACTCATCTTT. Translation gives CALGEVSSKHQRRLIVVTDKLIF.